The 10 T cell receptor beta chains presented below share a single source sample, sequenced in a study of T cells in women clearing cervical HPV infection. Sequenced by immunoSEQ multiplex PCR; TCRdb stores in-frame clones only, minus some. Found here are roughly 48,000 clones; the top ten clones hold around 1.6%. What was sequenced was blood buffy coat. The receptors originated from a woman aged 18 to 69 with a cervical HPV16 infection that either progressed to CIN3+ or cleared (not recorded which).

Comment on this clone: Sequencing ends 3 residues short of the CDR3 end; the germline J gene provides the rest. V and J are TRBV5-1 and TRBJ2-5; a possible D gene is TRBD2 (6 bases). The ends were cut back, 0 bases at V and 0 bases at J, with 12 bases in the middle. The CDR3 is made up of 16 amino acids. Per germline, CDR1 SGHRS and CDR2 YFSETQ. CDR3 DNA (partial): TGCGCCAGCAGCTTGGGGACCCTAGCGTACCAAGAGACC. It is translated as CASSLGTLAYQET. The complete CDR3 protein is CASSLGTLAYQETQYF.

The sequenced CDR3 bases are TGTGCCAGCAGTCTCGCGGGGCTATCACGACAGCCC. Amino acids: CASSLAGLSRQP. In full, the CDR3 reads CASSLAGLSRQPQHF. The chain combines TRBV6-2 or TRBV6-3 with TRBJ1-5; weak D call: TRBD1 (5 bases). The read terminates 3 residues ahead of where the CDR3 ends, so the germline J gene completes it. The V gene lost 5 bases and the J gene lost 7 bases, with 18 bases spanning the gap. Germline CDR1 MNHEY, CDR2 SVGEGT. The CDR3 runs 15 residues.

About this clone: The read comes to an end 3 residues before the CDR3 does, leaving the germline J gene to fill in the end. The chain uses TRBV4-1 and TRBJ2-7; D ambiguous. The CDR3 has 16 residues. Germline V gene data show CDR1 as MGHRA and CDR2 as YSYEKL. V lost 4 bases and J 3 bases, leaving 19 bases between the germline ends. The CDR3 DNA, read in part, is TGCGCCAGCAGCCCTCCCAACATGGCCTCGATCTACGAG. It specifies CASSPPNMASIYE. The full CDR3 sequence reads CASSPPNMASIYEQYF.

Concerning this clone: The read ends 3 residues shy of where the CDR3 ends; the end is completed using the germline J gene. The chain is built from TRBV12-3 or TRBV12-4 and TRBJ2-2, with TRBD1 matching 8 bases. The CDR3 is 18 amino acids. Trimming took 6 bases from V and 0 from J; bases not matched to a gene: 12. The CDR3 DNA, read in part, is TGTGCCAGCAGCCCCCGGGACAGGATCAATTCGAACACCGGGGAG. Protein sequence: CASSPRDRINSNTGE. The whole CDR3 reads CASSPRDRINSNTGELFF.

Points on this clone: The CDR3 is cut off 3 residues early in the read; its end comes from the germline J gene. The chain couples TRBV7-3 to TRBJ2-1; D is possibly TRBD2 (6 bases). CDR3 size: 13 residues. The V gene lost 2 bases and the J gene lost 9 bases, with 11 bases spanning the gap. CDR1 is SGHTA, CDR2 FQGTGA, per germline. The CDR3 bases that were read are TGTGCCAGCAGCTTAGGCGCGGGAATTGAG. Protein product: CASSLGAGIE. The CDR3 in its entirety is CASSLGAGIEQFF.

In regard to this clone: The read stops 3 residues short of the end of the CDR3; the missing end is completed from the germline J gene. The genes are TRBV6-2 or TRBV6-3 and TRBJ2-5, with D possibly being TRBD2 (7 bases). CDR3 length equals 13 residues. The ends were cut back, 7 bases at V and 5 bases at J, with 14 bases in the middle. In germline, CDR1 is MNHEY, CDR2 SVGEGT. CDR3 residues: CASNRGGAETQYF. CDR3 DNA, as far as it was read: TGTGCCAGCAATAGAGGGGGGGCGGAGACC.

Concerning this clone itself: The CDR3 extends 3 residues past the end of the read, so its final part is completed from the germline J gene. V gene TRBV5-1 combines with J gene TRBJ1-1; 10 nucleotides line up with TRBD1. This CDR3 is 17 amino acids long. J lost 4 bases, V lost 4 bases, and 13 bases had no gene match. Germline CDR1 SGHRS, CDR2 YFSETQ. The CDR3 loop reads CASSTGQGWPEGTEAFF. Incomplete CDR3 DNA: TGCGCCAGCAGCACGGGACAGGGGTGGCCAGAGGGCACTGAA. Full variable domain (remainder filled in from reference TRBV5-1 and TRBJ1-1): KAGVTQTPRYLIKTRGQQVTLSCSPISGHRSVSWYQQTPGQGLQFLFEYFSETQRNKGNFPGRFSGRQFSNSRSEMNVSTLELGDSALYLCASSTGQGWPEGTEAFFGQGTRLTVV.

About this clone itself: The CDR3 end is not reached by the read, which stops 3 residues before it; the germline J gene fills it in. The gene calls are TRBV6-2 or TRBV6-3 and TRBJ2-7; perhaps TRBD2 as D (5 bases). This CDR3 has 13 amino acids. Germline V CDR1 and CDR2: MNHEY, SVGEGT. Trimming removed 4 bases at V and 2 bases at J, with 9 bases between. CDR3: CASSSDGAYEQYF. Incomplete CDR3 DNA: TGTGCCAGCAGTTCCGACGGGGCCTACGAG.

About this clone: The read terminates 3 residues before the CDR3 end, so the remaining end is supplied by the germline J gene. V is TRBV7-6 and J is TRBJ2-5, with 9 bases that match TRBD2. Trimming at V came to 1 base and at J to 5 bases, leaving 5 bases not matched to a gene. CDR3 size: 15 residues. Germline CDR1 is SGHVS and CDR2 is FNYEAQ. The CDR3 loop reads CASSLVAGGLETQYF. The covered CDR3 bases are TGTGCCAGCAGCTTAGTGGCGGGAGGGTTGGAGACC.

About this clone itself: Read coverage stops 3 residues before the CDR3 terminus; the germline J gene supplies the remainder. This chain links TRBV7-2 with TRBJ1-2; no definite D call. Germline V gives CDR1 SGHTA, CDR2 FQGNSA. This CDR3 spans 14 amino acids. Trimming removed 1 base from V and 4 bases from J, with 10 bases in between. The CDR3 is CASSLEGRLYGYTF. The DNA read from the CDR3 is TGTGCCAGCAGCTTAGAGGGCAGGCTCTATGGC.